This record covers a single T cell receptor (beta chain). In this sample, this clonotype turned up a few times. No cognate antigen has been identified for it. Nothing much larger sits one base from this clone, and base qualities are not available. The sequencing machine was an Illumina HiSeq 1500. TCRdb handled the public reads itself, with Q25 trimming in fastp and clone calling in MiXCR, and kept productive beta chains. All rows with the same CDR3 protein become a single entry with the most common DNA and genes. The table for this sample lists around 740,000 distinct CDR3 sequences; less than 40% of them were counted only once. The ten biggest clones cover 2.5% to 3.5% of the sample. The data belong to a study of T cell repertoires in cytomegalovirus infection (dated by TCRdb to between 2018 and 2020). Looking at the study overall: The HLA type of each donor mattered for the analysis, because public TCR beta signatures pointed to carriage of CMV infection along with the matching HLA type.

Study-wide findings and limitations: Carriers of CMV infection plus the relevant HLA type were discriminated by the cumulative frequency of public TCR beta family members in the study cohort and in an independent roughly 380-donor cohort. The ex vivo response was dominated by HLA-C-restricted CMV-specific TCR beta clonotypes, and the single most frequent clonotype in two of eight donors was supplied by these HLA-C-restricted clonotypes.

The receptor was derived from a human donor in good health (CMV status not recorded). Some clones in this sample may be carry-over from other donors' samples. Sequenced sample: PBMCs.

The CDR3: CASSSPHGAGNNQPQHF. The DNA sequence is as follows: TGTGCCAGCAGCTCACCCCACGGGGCAGGGAATAATCAGCCCCAGCATTTT. The receptor chain draws on TRBV7-3 and TRBJ1-5, with TRBD1 tentatively as D gene (5 bases match). V is reduced by 4 bases and J by 4 bases, leaving a spacing of 20 bases between them. As encoded in the germline V gene, CDR1 is SGHTA while CDR2 is FQGTGA. From the cysteine up to the phenylalanine, the CDR3 has a length of 17 residues. Here the CDR3 DNA is all that survives: 51 bases in frame from base 1.